These T cell receptor beta chains were read from a single sample in a study of vaccination and CD4 T cells after COVID-19. These receptors' targets are unknown. TCRdb recomputed calls from the PCR reads with MiXCR, one row per CDR3 protein. The sample shows about 15,000 distinct CDR3 sequences, 51% of them seen only once. Specimen: CD4+ T cells from blood, cultured in vitro. These receptors originate from a human donor who had recovered from COVID-19. The CDR3 runs from the conserved cysteine through the conserved F or W. A D gene is named only where the DNA matches it firmly. Rows may omit the clone size; those that give it use once, few, many or a size class.

d_call	clone_size	v_call	j_call	cdr3_nt	cdr3_aa
.	once	TRBV7-2	TRBJ2-1	TGTGCCAGCAGCACCCGTTATGAGCAGTTCTTC	CASSTRYEQFF
TRBD2	.	TRBV19	TRBJ2-5	TGTGCCAGTAGTTCGGGAGGGGTGGGAGAGACCCAGTACTTC	CASSSGGVGETQYF
.	.	TRBV20-1	TRBJ1-2	TGCAGTGCTAGTGGGGCAGATCACTATGGCTACACCTTC	CSASGADHYGYTF
TRBD1	.	TRBV19	TRBJ1-5	TGTGCCAGTAGAGGCAGGGGGCTTTATCAGCCCCAGCATTTT	CASRGRGLYQPQHF
TRBD1	few	TRBV7-2	TRBJ1-2	TGTGCCAGCAGCTTGGGACAGGGGGCCAGCCCTGGCTACACCTTC	CASSLGQGASPGYTF
.	.	TRBV7-3	TRBJ1-2	TGTGCCAGCAGCTTAACCCGTAAAGGCTATGGCTACACCTTC	CASSLTRKGYGYTF
.	once	TRBV6-5	TRBJ2-2	TGTGCCAGCAGTTATGGCAGGGAGTCAGCCGGGGAGCTGTTTTTT	CASSYGRESAGELFF
TRBD1	.	TRBV19	TRBJ2-3	TGTGCCAGTAGTACATCAGGGGGCGCCGGTAAAGATACGCAGTATTTT	CASSTSGGAGKDTQYF
.	.	TRBV11-3	TRBJ2-2	TGTGCCAGCAGCAACCCAGGGAACACCGGGGAGCTGTTTTTT	CASSNPGNTGELFF
TRBD1	.	TRBV7-2	TRBJ1-4	TGTGCCAGCAGCGGGACAGGGGCGTATGAAAAACTGTTTTTT	CASSGTGAYEKLFF
.	.	TRBV7-2	TRBJ2-1	TGTGCCTCACTTCGGGGGAGCTCCTACAATGAGCAGTTCTTC	CASLRGSSYNEQFF
TRBD1	.	TRBV2	TRBJ2-5	TGTGCCAGCAGGGCCCGGACAGGCGACTACCGGGAGACCCAGTACTTC	CASRARTGDYRETQYF
TRBD1	.	TRBV20-1	TRBJ2-7	TGCAGTGCTAGTGGGACAGCCTCTCGGGAGCAGTACTTC	CSASGTASREQYF
TRBD2	.	TRBV20-1	TRBJ2-3	TGCAGTGCTGCGACTAGCGGGAGTATAACAGATACGCAGTATTTT	CSAATSGSITDTQYF
.	few	TRBV28	TRBJ2-2	TGTGCCAGCAGTGATAGGGCCGGGGAGCTGTTTTTT	CASSDRAGELFF
TRBD1	.	TRBV28	TRBJ2-1	TGTGCCAGCAGATACACGACAGGGGAATACAATGAGCAGTTCTTC	CASRYTTGEYNEQFF
.	.	TRBV20-1	TRBJ2-4	TGCAGTGCTAGAGATGGGGCCAAAAACATTCAGTACTTC	CSARDGAKNIQYF
TRBD1	.	TRBV28	TRBJ1-5	TGTGCCAGCGAATTCCCGACAGGGGGCATGGGTCAGCCCCAGCATTTT	CASEFPTGGMGQPQHF
.	.	TRBV7-9	TRBJ1-2	TGTGCCAGCAGCTTAGATGGTGCTCTCCGGGAGGCAAACACTAACTATGGCTACACCTTC	CASSLDGALREANTNYGYTF
TRBD2	.	TRBV6-2/TRBV6-3	TRBJ2-5	TGTGCCAGCAGTCCCGGATTGACTAGCGGAGGAGAGACCCAGTACTTC	CASSPGLTSGGETQYF
TRBD1	.	TRBV10-3	TRBJ1-2	TGTGCCACAACTCGGAGACAGGGGACTTGGGATGGCTACACCTTC	CATTRRQGTWDGYTF
.	.	TRBV29-1	TRBJ1-1	TGCAGCGTTGTAAAACAGGGCGGGTACACTGAAGCTTTCTTT	CSVVKQGGYTEAFF
.	few	TRBV12-3/TRBV12-4	TRBJ1-1	TGTGCCAGCAGTTTAATGAGGGACACTGAAGCTTTCTTT	CASSLMRDTEAFF
TRBD2	.	TRBV7-2	TRBJ2-2	TGTGCCAGCAGCTTAGTTCTAGCGGGGGCCTCGAACACCGGGGAGCTGTTTTTT	CASSLVLAGASNTGELFF
.	few	TRBV7-2	TRBJ1-1	TGTGCCAGCAGCTTGAGGGGCGACACTGAAGCTTTCTTT	CASSLRGDTEAFF
.	few	TRBV20-1	TRBJ1-1	TGCAGTGCTACCAGGTCCAACACTGAAGCTTTCTTT	CSATRSNTEAFF
TRBD2	once	TRBV5-5	TRBJ2-7	TGTGCCAGCAGCTTGGGAGGGCGCAATAGCGGGGGGGTTGAGCAGTACTTC	CASSLGGRNSGGVEQYF
.	few	TRBV7-2	TRBJ2-7	TGTGCCAGCAGCGGGGGGATCTCCTCCGAGCAGTACTTC	CASSGGISSEQYF
TRBD1	.	TRBV11-3	TRBJ2-7	TGTGCCAGCAGCCCCCGACAGGGGGGTCTCTACGAGCAGTACTTC	CASSPRQGGLYEQYF